Listed below are T cell receptor beta chains from one sample, sequenced in a study of radiotherapy plus CTLA-4 blockade in lung cancer. Here immunoSEQ multiplex PCR was the method, and the copy in TCRdb shows in-frame clones only, minus some. The sample has 25,000 to 35,000 clones, around 80% seen once. Material: peripheral blood, obtained from a patient treated with radiotherapy plus ipilimumab. These receptors were obtained from a human donor with non-small cell lung cancer who had stable disease on radiotherapy plus ipilimumab. Both conserved end residues are part of each CDR3. A D gene is named only where the DNA matches it firmly. Only part of the rows carry a size: once, few, many, or a class if the clone is expanded.

CDR3 length,clone size,J gene,D gene,V gene,CDR3 protein,CDR3 DNA
18,.,TRBJ1-1,TRBD1,TRBV4-2,CASSQETGARLGGTEAFF,TGTGCCAGCAGCCAAGAAACAGGGGCTAGACTAGGTGGCACTGAAGCTTTCTTT
14,few,TRBJ1-2,.,TRBV4-3,CASSRGEGDYGYTF,TGCGCCAGCAGCCGAGGGGAGGGCGACTATGGCTACACCTTC
15,.,TRBJ1-3,.,TRBV27,CASSADSNSGNTIYF,TGTGCCAGCAGTGCCGACAGCAACTCTGGAAACACCATATATTTT
14,.,TRBJ2-7,TRBD1,TRBV6-6,CASSSTGGGYEQYF,TGTGCCAGCAGTTCCACAGGGGGTGGGTACGAGCAGTACTTC
17,.,TRBJ2-7,TRBD2,TRBV5-4,CASSLERGALQDYEQYF,TGTGCCAGCAGCTTGGAGCGGGGCGCACTTCAAGACTACGAGCAGTACTTC
15,.,TRBJ2-7,TRBD1,TRBV4-1,CASSPGTGGIYEQYF,TGCGCCAGCAGCCCCGGGACAGGGGGTATATACGAGCAGTACTTC
18,.,TRBJ2-3,TRBD2,TRBV27,CASSLEAGLAGGPDTQYF,TGTGCCAGCAGTCTAGAGGCGGGACTAGCGGGGGGGCCAGATACGCAGTATTTT
14,.,TRBJ2-1,TRBD1,TRBV11-2,CASRQGQGNHEQFF,TGTGCCAGCAGACAGGGACAGGGAAACCATGAGCAGTTCTTC
13,few,TRBJ1-3,.,TRBV30,CAWSGLSGNTIYF,TGTGCCTGGTCGGGACTCTCTGGAAACACCATATATTTT
14,.,TRBJ2-6,.,TRBV30,CAWSADSGANVLTF,TGTGCCTGGAGTGCGGACTCTGGGGCCAACGTCCTGACTTTC
15,.,TRBJ1-2,TRBD1,TRBV6-5,CASRHDRDRGYGYTF,TGTGCCAGCAGACATGACAGGGATAGGGGCTATGGCTACACCTTC
15,few,TRBJ2-2,TRBD1,TRBV11-3,CASSKGDRGSGELFF,TGTGCCAGCAGCAAAGGGGACAGGGGCTCCGGGGAGCTGTTTTTT
14,.,TRBJ2-5,.,TRBV5-1,CASSLDSQIGTQYF,TGCGCCAGCAGCTTAGACAGCCAAATTGGGACCCAGTACTTC
16,.,TRBJ2-5,.,TRBV4-2,CASSQDWSGGVETQYF,TGTGCCAGCAGCCAAGATTGGTCAGGGGGGGTAGAGACCCAGTACTTC
17,.,TRBJ1-6,.,TRBV7-8,CASSFKQEPDHNSPLHF,TGTGCCAGCAGCTTTAAACAGGAGCCCGACCATAATTCACCCCTCCACTTT
12,.,TRBJ1-2,.,TRBV10-3,CAISSTDYGYTF,TGTGCCATCAGTTCGACTGACTATGGCTACACCTTC
13,.,TRBJ1-2,TRBD1,TRBV6-5,CATWTGSNYGYTF,TGTGCCACCTGGACAGGGTCGAACTATGGCTACACCTTC
15,.,TRBJ2-7,TRBD1,TRBV6-1,CASSLDRGSSYEQYF,TGTGCCAGCAGTCTGGACAGGGGGAGCTCCTACGAGCAGTACTTC
16,.,TRBJ1-1,.,TRBV6-1,CASSDRPRTGNTEAFF,TGTGCCAGCAGTGATCGACCCCGGACGGGAAACACTGAAGCTTTCTTT
13,.,TRBJ2-7,TRBD1,TRBV27,CATEGDSTYEQYF,TGTGCCACCGAGGGGGACAGCACCTACGAGCAGTACTTC
16,.,TRBJ1-5,.,TRBV13,CASSLGTDYSNQPQHF,TGTGCCAGCAGCTTAGGGACAGATTATAGCAATCAGCCCCAGCATTTT
13,.,TRBJ2-5,.,TRBV29-1,CSVVGDSQETQYF,TGCAGCGTTGTAGGAGACAGCCAAGAGACCCAGTACTTC
17,.,TRBJ2-1,TRBD1,TRBV6-4,CARLGQGAISSYNEQFF,TGTGCCAGGCTTGGACAGGGGGCGATTAGCTCCTACAATGAGCAGTTCTTC